The entry that follows covers one TCR beta chain sequence. This sample stems from a study of patients and donors after allogeneic stem cell transplantation. Germline V gives CDR1 SGHTA, CDR2 FQGNSA. This CDR3 is built from 13 residues. Between the trimmed V and J ends, which lost 8 bases and 4 bases, there was a span of 12 bases. Using its own MiXCR run on the RT-PCR reads, TCRdb lists one record per CDR3 protein. The sample shows over 150,000 distinct CDR3 sequences, 30% of them seen only once. This chain links TRBV7-2 with TRBJ2-1; D might be TRBD1 or TRBD2, each matching 5 bases. The sample consisted of blood, either unsorted or a sorted T cell fraction (not recorded which). This TCR derives from a human donor who was either an allogeneic HSCT recipient or a stem cell or donor lymphocyte infusion donor (not recorded which). It is not recorded whose cells these are; they may come from a transplant donor. The CDR3 is CASRTGGYNEQFF. For the CDR3, the DNA is TGTGCCAGCCGAACTGGGGGTTACAATGAGCAGTTCTTC.